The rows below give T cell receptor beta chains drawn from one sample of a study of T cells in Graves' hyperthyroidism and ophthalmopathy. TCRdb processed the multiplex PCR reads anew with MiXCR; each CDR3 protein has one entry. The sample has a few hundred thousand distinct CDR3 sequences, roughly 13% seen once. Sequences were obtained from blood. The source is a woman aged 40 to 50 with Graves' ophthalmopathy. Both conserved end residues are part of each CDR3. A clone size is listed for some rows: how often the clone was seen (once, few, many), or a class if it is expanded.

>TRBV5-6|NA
CASSRNSGAGELFF
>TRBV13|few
CASSKGLAGGAGELFF
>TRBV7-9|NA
CASSLGTGTQETQYF
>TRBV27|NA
CASNYARPVNSPLHF
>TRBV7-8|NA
CASSLEGLAGDIQYF
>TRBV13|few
CASSPELDDTEQYF
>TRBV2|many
CASDRGNEQFF
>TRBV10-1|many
CASSSGKYNEQFF
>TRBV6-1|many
CASSPQPGTNEKLFF
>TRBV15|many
CATSRDFGVLNYEQYF
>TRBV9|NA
CASSDRTVGSTDTQYF
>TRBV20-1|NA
CSARGQKNTEAFF
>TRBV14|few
CASSRGLAGRVETQYF
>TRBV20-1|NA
CSAPRTGGGDIQYF
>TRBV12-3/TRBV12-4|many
CATRAGIFHEQFF
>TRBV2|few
CASRVRGGTDTQYF
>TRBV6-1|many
CASSDALAGRSETQYF
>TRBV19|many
CASSIIPSGGGQPQHF
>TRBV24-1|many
CATSDGQGSNTEAFF
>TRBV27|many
CASSPGTRGNEQFF
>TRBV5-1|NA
CASVGGGNTEAFF
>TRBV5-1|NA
CASSLERAYNEQFF
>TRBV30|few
CAWSLNPSKGWEQFF
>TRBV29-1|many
CSVEGYGTGYNEQFF
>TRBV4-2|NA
CASSQLAGGVSATDTQYF